The sample holds many counts of the clone carrying this T cell receptor (beta chain). The antigen is unknown. The sample originates from a study of T cells in Graves' hyperthyroidism and ophthalmopathy. Findings and limits, study-wide: Before onset, by a median of 6.5 months, the model predicted ophthalmopathy.

Patients aged 18 to 65 had newly diagnosed hyperthyroidism of under 2 months' duration. The diagnostic basis comprised clinical symptoms, serum thyroxine and TRAb, thyroid ultrasound and orbital computed tomography. Trimming pared 5 bases from V and 7 bases from J, leaving 20 bases between. Germline CDR1 reads SEHNR; CDR2 reads FQNEAQ (reference sequence). CDR3 size: 15 residues. Regions amplified from RNA transcripts were the TCR beta CDR3 regions. The HTBI set primed first-round TCR CDR3 RT-PCR. TCRdb re-called the multiplex PCR reads with MiXCR, one entry per CDR3 protein. The data hold around 760,000 distinct CDR3 sequences, with 30% to 40% observed a single time.

The clonotype was recovered from a woman aged 40 to 50 with Graves' hyperthyroidism. V is TRBV7-9 and J is TRBJ1-2; D is perhaps TRBD1 (6 bases). Source material: blood. The CDR3 region is CASSESGRGAGGYTF. CDR3 nucleotide sequence: TGTGCCAGCAGCGAGTCGGGCAGGGGCGCCGGTGGCTACACCTTC.